These T cell receptor beta chains were read from a single sample in a study of identical twins. TCRdb analysed the 5' RACE reads with MiXCR anew, one entry per CDR3 protein. This sample has approximately 220,000 distinct CDR3 sequences, with approximately 9% found just once. Input material: memory (CD45RO+) T cells sorted from blood. The receptor set was obtained from a young woman in good health. The CDR3 runs from the conserved cysteine through the conserved F or W. A D gene is named only where the DNA matches it firmly. Clone sizes are given selectively: once, few, many, or a class where the clone is expanded.

d_gene	v_gene	abundance	len	j_gene	CDR3aa	CDR3nt
TRBD2	TRBV5-1	few	16	TRBJ2-1	CASSLATSGRVNEQFF	TGCGCCAGCAGCTTGGCAACTAGCGGGAGGGTTAATGAGCAGTTCTTC
TRBD2	TRBV5-4	few	16	TRBJ2-7	CASSLTQSSGNYEQYF	TGTGCCAGCAGCTTAACCCAATCTAGCGGGAACTACGAGCAGTACTTC
NA	TRBV27	many	14	TRBJ2-1	CASRAIGSYNEQFF	TGTGCCAGCAGGGCTATCGGTAGCTACAATGAGCAGTTCTTC
NA	TRBV12-3/TRBV12-4	many	12	TRBJ2-1	CASKPGGNEQFF	TGTGCCAGCAAGCCCGGTGGGAATGAGCAGTTCTTC
NA	TRBV30	NA	16	TRBJ2-7	CAWSGVSGRGSYEQYF	TGTGCCTGGAGTGGGGTATCGGGACGGGGGTCCTACGAGCAGTACTTC
TRBD1	TRBV9	few	15	TRBJ1-6	CASSAQGGSYSPLHF	TGTGCCAGCAGCGCCCAGGGGGGCAGTTACTCACCCCTCCACTTT
TRBD2	TRBV6-5	NA	16	TRBJ2-1	CASSYSSSGIYNEQFF	TGTGCCAGCAGTTACTCTTCTAGCGGGATTTACAATGAGCAGTTCTTC
NA	TRBV6-5	few	12	TRBJ1-2	CATSRGVGGYTF	TGTGCCACCAGCAGGGGTGTCGGCGGCTACACCTTC
TRBD2	TRBV6-5	few	17	TRBJ2-3	CASSYRASGRFADTQYF	TGTGCCAGCAGTTACCGGGCTAGCGGGAGGTTCGCAGATACGCAGTATTTT
NA	TRBV12-3/TRBV12-4	many	14	TRBJ1-1	CASSFAGKYTEAFF	TGTGCCAGCAGTTTCGCGGGGAAGTACACTGAAGCTTTCTTT
TRBD1	TRBV20-1	few	16	TRBJ2-3	CSAARTGGYETDTQYF	TGCAGTGCGGCCCGGACAGGGGGCTACGAGACAGATACGCAGTATTTT
NA	TRBV25-1	many	15	TRBJ1-2	CASSEHKETGYGYTF	TGTGCCAGCAGTGAACATAAAGAAACAGGCTATGGCTACACCTTC
NA	TRBV5-1	many	13	TRBJ1-1	CASSFEGLTEAFF	TGCGCCAGCAGCTTCGAGGGGCTCACTGAAGCTTTCTTT
NA	TRBV5-1	many	14	TRBJ1-2	CASRPAGVGRGYTF	TGCGCCAGCAGACCCGCAGGGGTAGGGCGAGGCTACACCTTC
NA	TRBV2	few	15	TRBJ2-5	CASSPSWGTEETQYF	TGTGCCAGCAGTCCGAGCTGGGGGACTGAGGAGACCCAGTACTTC
TRBD1	TRBV20-1	few	15	TRBJ1-1	CSARDYRQGATEAFF	TGCAGTGCTAGAGATTACCGGCAGGGGGCCACTGAAGCTTTCTTT
TRBD2	TRBV10-3	NA	12	TRBJ2-7	CAIGSGSYEQYF	TGTGCCATCGGGAGCGGGAGTTACGAGCAGTACTTC
NA	TRBV5-1	many	14	TRBJ1-1	CASSFDGENTEAFF	TGCGCCAGCAGCTTCGACGGGGAGAACACTGAAGCTTTCTTT
NA	TRBV7-9	few	8	TRBJ2-1	CASSGEFF	TGTGCCAGCAGTGGGGAGTTCTTC
TRBD2	TRBV5-1	few	17	TRBJ2-5	CASSLSLAGGQSETQYF	TGCGCCAGCAGCTTGTCACTAGCGGGAGGCCAGAGTGAGACCCAGTACTTC
TRBD2	TRBV9	many	16	TRBJ2-3	CASSGAGDQSTDTQYF	TGTGCCAGCAGCGGAGCGGGGGACCAAAGCACAGATACGCAGTATTTT
NA	TRBV4-1	NA	14	TRBJ1-1	CASSQEGRGSEAFF	TGCGCCAGCAGCCAAGAAGGTCGGGGGAGTGAAGCTTTCTTT
NA	TRBV6-2/TRBV6-3	few	13	TRBJ1-1	CASRSYWGTEAFF	TGTGCCAGCAGGAGCTATTGGGGCACTGAAGCTTTCTTT
TRBD1	TRBV6-1	NA	15	TRBJ2-7	CASSEALGQVYEQYF	TGTGCCAGCAGTGAAGCGCTAGGACAGGTCTACGAGCAGTACTTC
NA	TRBV20-1	NA	13	TRBJ2-7	CSAGRRVSYEQYF	TGCAGTGCTGGGCGGAGAGTCTCCTACGAGCAGTACTTC
TRBD1	TRBV4-3	NA	17	TRBJ1-4	CASSPTSPTGGVKKLFF	TGCGCCAGCAGCCCGACCTCACCGACAGGGGGGGTCAAAAAACTGTTTTTT
NA	TRBV5-6	NA	17	TRBJ2-1	CASSYIGGFRSYNEQFF	TGTGCCAGCAGCTATATTGGGGGGTTTCGCTCCTACAATGAGCAGTTCTTC
NA	TRBV7-5	few	17	TRBJ1-6	CISVPEPPRGRRSPLHF	NA
NA	TRBV7-2	many	13	TRBJ2-5	CASSLAGSETQYF	TGTGCCAGCAGCTTAGCAGGGTCGGAGACCCAGTACTTC
TRBD1	TRBV4-3	NA	17	TRBJ2-3	CASSRLPDRASTDTQYF	TGCGCCAGCAGCCGTTTACCCGACAGGGCCTCCACAGATACGCAGTATTTT
NA	TRBV5-5	many	16	TRBJ2-6	CASSFFAVSGANVLTF	TGTGCCAGCAGCTTTTTCGCCGTCTCCGGGGCCAACGTCCTGACTTTC
NA	TRBV6-5	many	15	TRBJ1-6	CASSLDRRVVSPLHF	TGTGCCAGCAGTTTAGACCGACGGGTGGTCTCACCCCTCCACTTT
TRBD2	TRBV4-3	many	14	TRBJ2-5	CASSQVAGGQTQYF	TGCGCCAGCAGCCAAGTAGCGGGAGGCCAGACCCAGTACTTC
TRBD2	TRBV9	NA	16	TRBJ2-3	CASSAGLAVDFHTQYF	TGTGCCAGCAGCGCGGGACTAGCGGTAGACTTTCATACGCAGTATTTT
TRBD2	TRBV6-2/TRBV6-3	few	14	TRBJ2-1	CASSPLGGSREQFF	TGTGCCAGCAGCCCACTTGGCGGGAGCCGGGAGCAGTTCTTC
TRBD2	TRBV2	NA	15	TRBJ2-7	CASRAGLALFYEQYF	TGTGCCAGCAGGGCGGGACTAGCGCTGTTCTACGAGCAGTACTTC
TRBD2	TRBV20-1	many	15	TRBJ2-3	CSARVAGGEVDTQYF	TGCAGTGCTAGAGTAGCGGGGGGTGAGGTGGATACGCAGTATTTT
NA	TRBV9	NA	13	TRBJ2-7	CASSVEVSDEQYF	TGTGCCAGCAGCGTAGAGGTGTCGGACGAGCAGTACTTC
NA	TRBV27	few	15	TRBJ2-3	CASSRGLTVYDTQYF	TGTGCCAGCAGCCGGGGACTTACCGTATACGATACGCAGTATTTT
NA	TRBV24-1	NA	13	TRBJ2-5	CATSDSGEETQYF	TGTGCCACCAGTGATTCGGGAGAGGAGACCCAGTACTTC
TRBD2	TRBV6-2/TRBV6-3	few	14	TRBJ2-7	CASSYRGGRNEQYF	TGTGCCAGCAGTTACCGGGGGGGGCGAAACGAGCAGTACTTC
NA	TRBV12-3/TRBV12-4	NA	13	TRBJ1-4	CASRSGGRNSLFF	TGTGCCAGCAGGTCGGGAGGCCGTAACTCCCTGTTTTTT
NA	TRBV19	few	13	TRBJ2-1	CASSPRDYGEQFF	TGTGCCAGTAGCCCGCGGGATTACGGTGAGCAGTTCTTC
NA	TRBV5-1	many	16	TRBJ2-2	CASRERAVANTGELFF	TGCGCCAGCAGAGAACGGGCAGTCGCGAACACCGGGGAGCTGTTTTTT
TRBD1	TRBV14	few	15	TRBJ2-1	CASSQRDRIFNEQFF	TGTGCCAGCAGCCAACGGGACAGAATATTCAATGAGCAGTTCTTC
NA	TRBV3-1	NA	19	TRBJ2-1	CASTPLARDPSRNYNEQFF	TGTGCCAGCACCCCACTGGCCCGGGACCCTTCACGTAATTACAATGAGCAGTTCTTC
NA	TRBV13	many	14	TRBJ2-3	CASSLGRLTDTQYF	TGTGCCAGCAGCTTAGGCAGACTTACAGATACGCAGTATTTT
NA	TRBV20-1	few	10	TRBJ1-1	CRAVATEAFF	TGCAGAGCGGTTGCGACTGAAGCTTTCTTT
NA	TRBV20-1	few	14	TRBJ2-7	CSALRGLSSYEQYF	TGCAGTGCTCTGAGGGGACTGTCCTCCTACGAGCAGTACTTC
NA	TRBV5-1	NA	12	TRBJ2-1	CASSPRFDEQFF	TGCGCCAGCAGCCCAAGGTTCGATGAGCAGTTCTTC
NA	TRBV20-1	few	14	TRBJ1-1	CSAREGHLNTEAFF	TGCAGTGCTAGAGAGGGACACCTGAACACTGAAGCTTTCTTT